The entry below gives a single TCR beta chain sequence along with its context. Everyone who took part was roughly 18 to 100 years old, and they came from some 23 US areas. Membership in each cohort depended on participant-reported clinical history. These data originate in a study of blood T cell repertoires in COVID-19. Across the whole study: COVID-19 samples collected from the United States, Italy and Spain covered acute and convalescent phases. The cDNA or gDNA used as material had been derived from T cells, B-cell-depleted T cells, or PBMCs.

Assay: immunoSEQ multiplex PCR; the TCRdb copy retains only in-frame clones and omits some. The sample consists of about 130,000 clones, roughly 85% of them appearing once. CDR3 size: 13 residues. The germline V gene has CDR1 SGHRS and CDR2 YFSETQ. The V and J ends lost 4 bases and 0 bases respectively, with 7 bases between them. V gene TRBV5-1 combines with J gene TRBJ1-1, with D unresolved. Sequenced: PBMCs or T cells enriched from blood (not recorded which). The sequence came from a man aged 50 to 59 who had recovered from COVID-19. The CDR3 coding sequence is TGCGCCAGCAGCGAACAACTGAACACTGAAGCTTTCTTT. Amino acids: CASSEQLNTEAFF.